The clone carrying this TCR beta chain was detected once. Antigen: not known. TCRdb ran MiXCR on the reads and lists one entry per CDR3 protein. The sample carries around 71,000 distinct CDR3 sequences, approximately 40% recorded once. The data derive from a study of T cell repertoires in cytomegalovirus infection. About the research overall: HLA-B-restricted CMV epitopes that are well studied were used alongside recently identified HLA-C-restricted ones.

CDR1 is LGHNT, CDR2 FRNRAP, per germline. V lost 3 bases, J lost 7 bases, and 5 bases stayed unmatched. This CDR3 comprises 16 residues. The chain couples TRBV12-5 to TRBJ2-2; 13 nucleotides agree with TRBD2. The receptor comes from a human donor in good health (CMV status not recorded). Some clones in this sample may be carry-over from other donors' samples. The starting material was CD8+ T cells from cultured PBMCs, obtained from culture after CMV antigen stimulation. The CDR3 spells CASGFTTSGGLGELFF. The CDR3 DNA is TGTGCTAGTGGTTTTACGACTAGCGGGGGGCTCGGGGAGCTGTTTTTT.